The 10 T cell receptor beta chains reported below all come from one sample, sequenced in a study of T cells after yellow fever vaccination. TCRdb fed the 5' RACE reads into MiXCR, producing one record per CDR3 protein. The sample holds about 550,000 distinct CDR3 sequences, roughly a fifth seen once. The sample consisted of PBMCs, taken 15 days after the yellow fever booster vaccination. Receptors originate from a man aged 30 to 39 who received the YFV17D yellow fever vaccine.

The chain carries TRBV18 and TRBJ2-6, with D hard to call. Trimming took 2 bases from V and 1 from J, leaving 9 bases between them. The CDR3 is 16 amino acids. Germline lookup yields CDR1 KGHSH and CDR2 LQKENI. CDR3: CASSPVSSSGANVLTF. CDR3 nucleotides: TGTGCCAGCTCACCAGTGTCTAGTTCTGGGGCCAACGTCCTGACTTTC.

In its sample, this clonotype was seen a few times. V and J are TRBV7-2 and TRBJ2-3, with unresolved D. Germline V CDR1 and CDR2: SGHTA, FQGNSA. The CDR3 is 14 residues long. V was trimmed by 2 bases and J by 0 bases, leaving 6 bases between them. DNA for the CDR3: TGTGCCAGCAGCTTATTGCGGAGCACAGATACGCAGTATTTT. Its protein product is CASSLLRSTDTQYF.

The V gene is TRBV5-1, the J gene TRBJ2-1; D is perhaps TRBD2 (6 bases). The CDR3 is 15 residues long. CDR1 is SGHRS and CDR2 is YFSETQ in the germline V gene. V gave up 6 bases and J gave up 0 bases, with 13 bases separating them. The chain's CDR3 is CASNKDGSSYNEQFF. The CDR3 DNA follows: TGCGCCAGCAACAAAGACGGGAGCTCCTACAATGAGCAGTTCTTC.

This clonotype was seen a few times. This CDR3 reads CASTQSRDRGPEAFF. The DNA for the CDR3 is TGTGCCAGCACCCAATCCCGGGACAGGGGGCCTGAAGCTTTCTTT. The chain links TRBV27 to TRBJ1-1; 12 nucleotides match TRBD1. V gave up 7 bases and J gave up 6 bases; unmatched junction bases: 9. The CDR3 is made up of 15 amino acids. The germline gives CDR1 MNHEY, CDR2 SMNVEV (reference sequence).

This clonotype was detected a few times. V is TRBV9 and J is TRBJ2-1; D remains ambiguous. V lost 0 bases and J lost 7, with 5 bases in between. Per germline, CDR1 SGDLS and CDR2 YYNGEE. This CDR3 has 12 residues. The CDR3, as DNA: TGTGCCAGCAGCGTAGGGGCTAATGAGCAGTTCTTC. Translated, it gives CASSVGANEQFF.

This clonotype has just a few counts. V gene TRBV7-9 combines with J gene TRBJ2-7; D is undetermined. The length of the CDR3 is 12 residues. CDR1 is SEHNR, CDR2 FQNEAQ, per germline (reference sequence). The ends were cut back, 4 bases at V and 4 bases at J, with 8 bases in the middle. The CDR3 DNA sequence: TGTGCCAGCAGCTCACAGAATTACGAGCAGTACTTC. Translated: CASSSQNYEQYF.

This chain connects TRBV5-6 to TRBJ2-3; maybe TRBD1 (5 bases). Trimming took off 10 bases at V and 0 bases at J, with 15 bases between the two ends. The CDR3 loop spans 14 amino acids. Looked up from germline, CDR1 is SGHDT and CDR2 is YYEEEE. In DNA, the CDR3 is TGTGCCGCCCAAACGGCAGGGAGCACAGATACGCAGTATTTT. Amino acids: CAAQTAGSTDTQYF.

This sequence joins TRBV5-1 and TRBJ1-2, with D possibly matching TRBD1 (5 bases). With 4 bases removed from V and 6 bases from J, the gap between germline ends came to 16 bases. Germline V gene data show CDR1 as SGHRS and CDR2 as YFSETQ. CDR3 length equals 14 residues. CDR3 protein: CASSPVQGPDGYTF. CDR3 coding DNA: TGCGCCAGCAGCCCCGTGCAGGGACCAGATGGCTACACCTTC.

The chain combines TRBV5-1 with TRBJ2-2; D is possibly TRBD1 (6 bases). CDR1 is SGHRS, CDR2 YFSETQ, per germline. The CDR3 is 13 amino acids. V dropped 4 bases and J dropped 6 bases, with 10 bases sitting between them. CDR3 DNA: TGCGCCAGCAGCCAGGGGAGACCCGGGGAGCTGTTTTTT. Amino acid sequence: CASSQGRPGELFF. Filled out from reference TRBV5-1 and TRBJ2-2, the complete variable domain reads KAGVTQTPRYLIKTRGQQVTLSCSPISGHRSVSWYQQTPGQGLQFLFEYFSETQRNKGNFPGRFSGRQFSNSRSEMNVSTLELGDSALYLCASSQGRPGELFFGEGSRLTVL.

The V gene is TRBV12-3 or TRBV12-4, the J gene TRBJ2-1, with D perhaps matching TRBD2 (5 bases). Trimming stripped 4 bases from V and 10 bases from J, with 11 bases between. This CDR3 region has 12 residues. This chain's CDR3 is CASSSGLREQFF. Here the CDR3 DNA reads TGTGCCAGCAGTTCGGGGTTACGGGAGCAGTTCTTC.